Sequencing of this T cell receptor (beta chain) was carried out in a study of blood T cell repertoires in COVID-19. About the study: Sites across the United States, Italy and Spain contributed samples from acute and convalescent COVID-19.

The data were produced by immunoSEQ multiplex PCR, yet TCRdb's version contains in-frame clones alone and is incomplete. The sample lists about 400,000 clones, roughly 91% seen once, with about 1.7% in the top ten. Participants were aged about 18 to 90 years, lived in 24 US areas, and enrolled virtually. Symptom resolution, clearance, or two negative PCRs marked donors in Cohort 3 as recovered. The TCR originated in a woman aged 25-40 years who had recovered from COVID-19. The sample taken for sequencing was PBMCs or T cells enriched from blood (not recorded which).

The DNA for the CDR3 is TGTGCCACCAGACAGACAGGGGATGGCAATCAGCCCCAGCATTTT. Residues: CATRQTGDGNQPQHF. The chain joins TRBV24-1 to TRBJ1-5; TRBD1 matches at 8 bases. The CDR3 loop spans 15 amino acids. Germline-derived CDR1 and CDR2 are KGHDR and SFDVKD. The V gene end was trimmed by 7 bases and the J gene end by 2 bases; junction bases not matched to a gene: 6.